This passage covers 20 T cell receptor beta chains from one sample sequenced in a study of cytomegalovirus exposure and HLA in healthy donors. Vbeta (60) and Jbeta (13) primers were used in the PCR. Using immunoSEQ multiplex PCR, the repertoire was profiled, and TCRdb retains in-frame clones only, with some absent. The sample yields more than 120,000 clones, 82% seen once. Sequences were obtained from PBMCs. The origin of the receptors is a male donor in good health and CMV-seronegative.

This clone has just one count. The chain employs TRBV30 and TRBJ2-5; possibly TRBD2 for D (5 bases). The V and J ends lost 4 bases and 3 bases respectively, with 9 bases between them. Germline CDR1 is GTSNPN and CDR2 is SVGIG (reference sequence). This CDR3 region has 12 residues. The CDR3 sequence: CAWNPAEETQYF. The CDR3 nucleotides are TGTGCCTGGAATCCAGCGGAAGAGACCCAGTACTTC.

The V gene is TRBV28, the J gene TRBJ2-1; TRBD1 is a possible D gene (6 bases). The CDR3 has 15 residues. V was cut by 0 bases and J by 0 bases, with 6 bases left in between. Per germline, CDR1 MDHEN and CDR2 SYDVKM. The CDR3 nucleotides read TGTGCCAGCAGTTTATGGGACAGCTCCTACAATGAGCAGTTCTTC. Protein product: CASSLWDSSYNEQFF.

The rearrangement joins TRBV9 to TRBJ2-3; 8 nucleotides agree with TRBD2. CDR3 length: 15 amino acids. The germline gives CDR1 SGDLS, CDR2 YYNGEE. Germline trimming cut 4 bases from V and 5 bases from J; bases unmatched to any gene: 9. The CDR3 bases are TGTGCCAGCAGCATTAGCGGGACGTTCGGAGATACGCAGTATTTT. It translates to CASSISGTFGDTQYF.

The chain carries TRBV30 and TRBJ1-3; 8 positions match TRBD1. In germline, CDR1 is GTSNPN, CDR2 SVGIG (reference sequence). V dropped 6 bases and J dropped 2; count of bases not matched to a gene: 15. The CDR3 runs to 17 residues. Here the CDR3 reads CACVGLRLDRAGNTIYF. The CDR3 nucleotides read TGTGCCTGCGTAGGGCTACGACTGGACAGGGCTGGAAACACCATATATTTT.

V gene TRBV6-6 combines with J gene TRBJ1-5; 12 positions match TRBD1. Losses at the gene ends were 4 bases for V and 13 bases for J; bases not matched to a gene: 11. Germline values: CDR1 MNHNY, CDR2 SVGAGI (reference sequence). The CDR3 loop spans 15 amino acids. CDR3 in amino acids: CASSSLGQGARVQHF. In nucleotides, the CDR3 is TGTGCCAGCAGTTCTTTGGGACAGGGGGCGCGGGTTCAGCATTTT.

The chain employs TRBV5-4 and TRBJ2-7, with D possibly being TRBD2 (5 bases). Germline loops: CDR1 SGHNT, CDR2 YYREEE (reference sequence). The CDR3 extends over 11 amino acids. Trimming took 3 bases from V and 10 from J, leaving 11 bases between them. CDR3 in amino acids: CASSYSGKQYF. CDR3 nucleotide sequence: TGTGCCAGCAGCTACTCGGGAAAACAGTACTTC.

The V and J genes are TRBV29-1 and TRBJ2-3, with 12 bases that match TRBD2. Germline lookup yields CDR1 SQVTM and CDR2 ANQGSEA. Trimming cost V 5 bases and J 4 bases; bases outside gene matches: 4. This CDR3 is built from 14 residues. CDR3 amino acids: CSVLRLAGADTQYF. The CDR3 nucleotides read TGCAGCGTTCTAAGACTAGCGGGAGCAGATACGCAGTATTTT.

The rearrangement uses TRBV25-1 and TRBJ1-3; TRBD1 matches at 8 bases. Germline CDR1 reads MGHDK; CDR2 reads SYGVNS. The length of the CDR3 is 15 residues. The ends lost 4 bases at V and 4 bases at J; junction bases unmatched: 6. For the CDR3, the DNA is TGTGCCAGCAGTGCGACAGGGGTGGGGGGAAACACCATATATTTT. Encoded protein: CASSATGVGGNTIYF.

This chain links TRBV5-4 with TRBJ1-2, with D possibly being TRBD1 (5 bases). Germline CDR1 is SGHNT and CDR2 is YYREEE (reference sequence). Deletions cut 2 bases from V and 3 bases from J, with 8 bases between. The CDR3 covers 13 residues. CDR3 coding DNA: TGTGCCAGCAGCTTTGCGGGGGACTATGGCTACACCTTC. Translated, it gives CASSFAGDYGYTF. The full variable domain, in which reference TRBV5-4 and TRBJ1-2 provide the parts outside the CDR3, is ETGVTQSPTHLIKTRGQQVTLRCSSQSGHNTVSWYQQALGQGPQFIFQYYREEENGRGNFPPRFSGLQFPNYSSELNVNALELDDSALYLCASSFAGDYGYTFGSGTRLTVV.

This chain links TRBV2 with TRBJ2-5; 9 bases match TRBD1. Germline V gives CDR1 SNHLY, CDR2 FYNNEI. Trimming took 11 bases from V and 4 from J; bases not matched to a gene: 5. The CDR3 contains 12 residues. CDR3 nucleotides: TGTGCCGGACAGGGGAGAGGAGAGACCCAGTACTTC. It yields the protein CAGQGRGETQYF.

This chain connects TRBV6-6 to TRBJ1-5; TRBD1 aligns across 8 bases. The V gene's germline CDR1 is MNHNY and CDR2 SVGAGI (reference sequence). The ends lost 5 bases at V and 5 bases at J; junction bases unmatched: 5. The CDR3 runs 14 residues. The CDR3 DNA is TGTGCCAGCAGTCCACCAGGGGGCTATCAGCCCCAGCATTTT. It codes for CASSPPGGYQPQHF.

This clone appeared a few times. V gene TRBV7-3 combines with J gene TRBJ2-3; 12 nucleotides agree with TRBD2. With 4 bases clipped from V and 2 bases from J, the junction kept 13 bases outside the gene matches. The CDR3 loop spans 19 amino acids. CDR1 and CDR2 from the germline V gene are SGHTA and FQGTGA. Here the CDR3 DNA reads TGTGCCAGCAGCTCCAGCCCCAGACTAGCGGGAGAGACCACAGATACGCAGTATTTT. Translation gives CASSSSPRLAGETTDTQYF.

The V and J genes are TRBV7-2 and TRBJ2-7; 10 nucleotides line up with TRBD2. The CDR3 length is 14 residues. From germline, CDR1 is SGHTA and CDR2 FQGNSA. The V and J ends lost 4 bases and 2 bases, in that order; junction bases with no gene match: 2. Here the CDR3 reads CASSSGTSAYEQYF. CDR3 in DNA: TGTGCCAGCAGCTCCGGGACTAGCGCCTACGAGCAGTACTTC. Using reference TRBV7-2 and TRBJ2-7 for the parts outside the CDR3, the full variable domain is GAGVSQSPSNKVTEKGKDVELRCDPISGHTALYWYRQSLGQGLEFLIYFQGNSAPDKSGLPSDRFSAERTGGSVSTLTIQRTQQEDSAVYLCASSSGTSAYEQYFGPGTRLTVT.

The genes are TRBV6-5 and TRBJ1-3; D gene ambiguous. Trimming cost V 5 bases and J 4 bases, with 12 bases left between them. Germline-derived CDR1 and CDR2 are MNHEY and SVGAGI. The CDR3 loop spans 14 amino acids. This CDR3 reads CASSRGKQGNTIYF. The CDR3 DNA follows: TGTGCCAGCAGTCGGGGAAAACAGGGAAACACCATATATTTT.

The chain couples TRBV19 to TRBJ1-5; 8 bases match TRBD1. CDR1 is LNHDA, CDR2 SQIVND, per germline (reference sequence). With V trimmed by 3 bases and J by 4 bases, 2 bases remained unmatched. The CDR3 has 14 amino acids. CDR3 sequence: CASSMWTGNQPQHF. CDR3 DNA: TGTGCCAGTAGTATGTGGACAGGGAATCAGCCCCAGCATTTT.

The chain joins TRBV7-2 to TRBJ2-1; unclear D gene. Germline CDR1 reads SGHTA; CDR2 reads FQGNSA. This CDR3 is 15 amino acids long. Trimming pared 2 bases from V and 2 bases from J, leaving 10 bases between. CDR3 sequence: CASSLSLNAYNEQFF. The CDR3 nucleotides read TGTGCCAGCAGCTTATCTCTTAATGCCTACAATGAGCAGTTCTTC.

This chain links TRBV27 with TRBJ2-2; D is perhaps TRBD1 (5 bases). This CDR3 comprises 15 residues. Germline assignment: CDR1 MNHEY and CDR2 SMNVEV (reference sequence). Trimming pared 8 bases from V and 4 bases from J, leaving 17 bases between. For the CDR3, the DNA is TGTGCCAGCTTTGGGGCACCGCTTATCACCGGGGAGCTGTTTTTT. Its protein product is CASFGAPLITGELFF.

The chain links TRBV9 to TRBJ2-5; 8 nucleotides agree with TRBD1. The end of the DNA fits TRBJ2-7 better, so the J call may be wrong. CDR3 size: 17 residues. Germline V gene lookup returns CDR1 SGDLS and CDR2 YYNGEE. CDR3 DNA sequence: TGTGCCAGCAGCGTAAAGGGATGGGACAGGTATAACTACGAGCAGTACTTC. Protein product: CASSVKGWDRYNYEQYF.

The chain couples TRBV19 to TRBJ2-7, with 11 bases identical to TRBD1. The CDR3 extends over 13 amino acids. Germline CDR1 LNHDA, CDR2 SQIVND (reference sequence). V lost 10 bases to trimming and J lost 5 bases; unmatched junction nucleotides: 7. CDR3 amino acids: CATWTGGMDEQYF. DNA for the CDR3: TGTGCCACTTGGACAGGGGGCATGGACGAGCAGTACTTC.

CDR3 in amino acids: CASSDTSGGYNEQFF. CDR3 nucleotides: TGTGCCAGCAGTGATACTAGCGGAGGCTACAATGAGCAGTTCTTC. The J gene is TRBJ2-1, the V gene TRBV6-4; 8 bases map to TRBD2. The CDR3 contains 15 residues. V lost 3 bases, J lost 3 bases, and 4 bases stayed unmatched. CDR1 and CDR2 from the germline V gene are MRHNA and SNTAGT.